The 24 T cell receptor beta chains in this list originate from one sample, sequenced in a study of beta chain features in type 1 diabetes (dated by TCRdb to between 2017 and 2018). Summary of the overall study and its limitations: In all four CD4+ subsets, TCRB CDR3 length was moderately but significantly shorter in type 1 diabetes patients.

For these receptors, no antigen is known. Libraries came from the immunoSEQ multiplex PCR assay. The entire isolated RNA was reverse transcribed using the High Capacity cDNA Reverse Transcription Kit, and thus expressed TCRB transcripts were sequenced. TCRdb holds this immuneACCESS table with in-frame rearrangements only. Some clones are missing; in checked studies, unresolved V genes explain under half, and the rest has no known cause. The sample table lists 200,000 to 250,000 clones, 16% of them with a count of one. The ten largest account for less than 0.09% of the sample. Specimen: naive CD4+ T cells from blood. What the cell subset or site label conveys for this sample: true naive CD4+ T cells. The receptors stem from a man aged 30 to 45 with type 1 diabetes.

CDR3 nucleotides: TGCAGCGCCGCCGTACTAGCGGAATCCCCCCAGTACTTC. Protein sequence: CSAAVLAESPQYF. The chain recombines TRBV29-1 with TRBJ2-5, with 8 positions matching TRBD2. This CDR3 region has 13 residues. Germline values: CDR1 SQVTM, CDR2 ANQGSEA. The ends lost 7 bases at V and 9 bases at J; junction bases unmatched: 13.

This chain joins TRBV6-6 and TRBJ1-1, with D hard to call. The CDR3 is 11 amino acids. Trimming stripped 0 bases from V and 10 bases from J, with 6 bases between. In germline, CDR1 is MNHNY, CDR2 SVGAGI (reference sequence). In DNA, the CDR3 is TGTGCCAGCAGTTACTCGAGAAGAGCTTTCTTT. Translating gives CASSYSRRAFF.

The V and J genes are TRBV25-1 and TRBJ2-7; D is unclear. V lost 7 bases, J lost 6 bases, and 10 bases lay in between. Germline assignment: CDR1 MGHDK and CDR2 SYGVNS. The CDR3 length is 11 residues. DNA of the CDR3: TGTGCCAGCAAACCCCCGGGCGAGCAGTACTTC. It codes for CASKPPGEQYF.

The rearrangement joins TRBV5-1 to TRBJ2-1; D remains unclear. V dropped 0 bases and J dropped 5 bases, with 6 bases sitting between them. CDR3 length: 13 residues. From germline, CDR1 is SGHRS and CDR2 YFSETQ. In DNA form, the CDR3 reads TGCGCCAGCAGCTTGGAACCCCACAATGAGCAGTTCTTC. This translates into CASSLEPHNEQFF.

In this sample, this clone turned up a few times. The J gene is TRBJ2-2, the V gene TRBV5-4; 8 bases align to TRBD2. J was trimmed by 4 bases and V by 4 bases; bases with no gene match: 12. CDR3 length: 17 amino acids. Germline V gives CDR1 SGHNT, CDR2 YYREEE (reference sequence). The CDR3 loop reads CASSAGTRNTGTGELFF. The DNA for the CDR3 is TGTGCCAGCAGCGCTGGGACTAGAAATACAGGCACCGGGGAGCTGTTTTTT.

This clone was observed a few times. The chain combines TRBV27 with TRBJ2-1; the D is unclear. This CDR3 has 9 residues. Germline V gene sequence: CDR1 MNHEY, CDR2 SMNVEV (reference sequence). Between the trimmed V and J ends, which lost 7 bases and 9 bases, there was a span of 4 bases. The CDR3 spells CASTAEQFF. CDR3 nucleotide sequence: TGTGCCAGCACCGCTGAGCAGTTCTTC.

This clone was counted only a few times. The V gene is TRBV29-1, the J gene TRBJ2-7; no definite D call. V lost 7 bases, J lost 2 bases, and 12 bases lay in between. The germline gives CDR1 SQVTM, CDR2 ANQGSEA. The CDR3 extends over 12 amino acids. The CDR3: CSGHIPPYEQYF. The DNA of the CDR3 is TGCAGCGGCCACATTCCCCCCTACGAGCAGTACTTC.

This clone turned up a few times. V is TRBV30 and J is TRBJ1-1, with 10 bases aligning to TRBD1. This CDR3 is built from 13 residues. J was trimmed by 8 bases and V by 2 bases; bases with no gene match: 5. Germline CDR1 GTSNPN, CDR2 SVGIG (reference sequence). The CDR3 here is CAWSRQGASEAFF. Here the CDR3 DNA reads TGTGCCTGGAGTCGACAGGGGGCTTCGGAAGCTTTCTTT.

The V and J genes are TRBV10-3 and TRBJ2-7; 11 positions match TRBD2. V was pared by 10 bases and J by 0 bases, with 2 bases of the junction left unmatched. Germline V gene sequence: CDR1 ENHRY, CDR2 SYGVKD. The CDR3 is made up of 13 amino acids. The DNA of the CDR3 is TGTGCCAGTAGCGGGAGGGACTCCTACGAGCAGTACTTC. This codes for CASSGRDSYEQYF.

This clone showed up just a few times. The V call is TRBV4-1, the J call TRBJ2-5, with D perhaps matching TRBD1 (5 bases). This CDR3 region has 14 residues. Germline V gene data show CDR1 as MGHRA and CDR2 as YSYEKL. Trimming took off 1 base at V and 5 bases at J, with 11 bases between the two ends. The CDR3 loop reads CASSQVETAETQYF. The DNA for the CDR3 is TGCGCCAGCAGCCAAGTTGAGACAGCCGAGACCCAGTACTTC.

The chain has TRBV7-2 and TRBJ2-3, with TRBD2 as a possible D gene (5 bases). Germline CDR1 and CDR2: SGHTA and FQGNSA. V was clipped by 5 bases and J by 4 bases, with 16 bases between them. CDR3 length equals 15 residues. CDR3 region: CASSPLGVNSDTQYF. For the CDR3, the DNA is TGTGCCAGCAGCCCCTTGGGAGTGAACTCAGATACGCAGTATTTT. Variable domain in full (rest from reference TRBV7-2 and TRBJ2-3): GAGVSQSPSNKVTEKGKDVELRCDPISGHTALYWYRQSLGQGLEFLIYFQGNSAPDKSGLPSDRFSAERTGGSVSTLTIQRTQQEDSAVYLCASSPLGVNSDTQYFGPGTRLTVL.

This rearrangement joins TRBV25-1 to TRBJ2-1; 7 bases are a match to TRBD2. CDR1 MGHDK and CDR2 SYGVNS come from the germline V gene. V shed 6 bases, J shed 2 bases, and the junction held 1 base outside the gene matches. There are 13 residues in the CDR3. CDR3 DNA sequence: TGTGCCAGCAGCGGGGGGACCTACAATGAGCAGTTCTTC. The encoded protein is CASSGGTYNEQFF.

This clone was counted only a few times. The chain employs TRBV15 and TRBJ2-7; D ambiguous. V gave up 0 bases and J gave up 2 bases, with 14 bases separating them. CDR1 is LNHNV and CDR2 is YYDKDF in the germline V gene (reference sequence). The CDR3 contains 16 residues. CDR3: CATSRDWRLSTYEQYF. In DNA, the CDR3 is TGTGCCACCAGCAGAGATTGGCGACTGTCAACCTACGAGCAGTACTTC.

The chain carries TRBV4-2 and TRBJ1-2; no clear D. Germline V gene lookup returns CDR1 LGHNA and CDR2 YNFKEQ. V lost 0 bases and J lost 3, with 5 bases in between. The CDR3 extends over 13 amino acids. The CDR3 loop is CASSQDRDYGYTF. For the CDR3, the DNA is TGTGCCAGCAGCCAAGATAGGGACTATGGCTACACCTTC.

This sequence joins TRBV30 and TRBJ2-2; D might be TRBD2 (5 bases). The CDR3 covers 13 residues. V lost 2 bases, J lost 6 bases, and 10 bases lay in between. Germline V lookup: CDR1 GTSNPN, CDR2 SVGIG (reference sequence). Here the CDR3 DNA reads TGTGCCTGGAGTCAGCTAGCCGCCGGGGAGCTGTTTTTT. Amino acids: CAWSQLAAGELFF.

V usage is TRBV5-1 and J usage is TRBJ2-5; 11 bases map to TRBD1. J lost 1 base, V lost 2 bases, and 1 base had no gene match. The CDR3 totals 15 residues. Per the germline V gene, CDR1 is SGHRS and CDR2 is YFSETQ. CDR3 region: CASSFGTGGQETQYF. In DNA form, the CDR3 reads TGCGCCAGCAGCTTCGGGACAGGGGGCCAAGAGACCCAGTACTTC.

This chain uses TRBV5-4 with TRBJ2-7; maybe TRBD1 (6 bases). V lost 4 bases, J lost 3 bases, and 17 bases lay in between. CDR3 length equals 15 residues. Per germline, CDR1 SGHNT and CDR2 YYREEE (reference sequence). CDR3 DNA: TGTGCCAGCAGCCCTAACCGGGACATAGGCTACGAGCAGTACTTC. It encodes CASSPNRDIGYEQYF.

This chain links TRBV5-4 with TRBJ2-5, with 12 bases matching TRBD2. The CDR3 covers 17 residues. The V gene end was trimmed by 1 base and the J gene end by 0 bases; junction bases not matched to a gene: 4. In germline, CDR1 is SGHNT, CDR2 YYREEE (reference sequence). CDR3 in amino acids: CASSLTGLAGYQETQYF. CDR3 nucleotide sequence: TGTGCCAGCAGCTTGACGGGACTAGCGGGTTACCAAGAGACCCAGTACTTC.

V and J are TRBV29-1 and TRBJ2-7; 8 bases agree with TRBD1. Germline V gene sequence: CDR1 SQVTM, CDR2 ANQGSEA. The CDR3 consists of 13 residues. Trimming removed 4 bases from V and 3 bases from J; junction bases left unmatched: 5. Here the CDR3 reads CSVVRTGNYEQYF. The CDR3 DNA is TGCAGCGTTGTCCGGACAGGGAACTACGAGCAGTACTTC.

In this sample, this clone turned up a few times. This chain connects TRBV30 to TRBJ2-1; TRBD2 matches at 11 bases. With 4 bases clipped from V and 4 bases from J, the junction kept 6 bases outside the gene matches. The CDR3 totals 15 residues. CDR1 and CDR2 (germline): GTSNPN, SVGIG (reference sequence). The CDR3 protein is CAWKARLAGYNEQFF. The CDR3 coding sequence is TGTGCCTGGAAGGCCCGACTAGCGGGGTACAATGAGCAGTTCTTC.

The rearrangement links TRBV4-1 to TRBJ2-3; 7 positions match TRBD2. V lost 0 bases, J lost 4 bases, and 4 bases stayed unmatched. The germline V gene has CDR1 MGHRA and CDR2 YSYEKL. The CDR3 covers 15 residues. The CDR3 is CASSQESGRADTQYF. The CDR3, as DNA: TGCGCCAGCAGCCAAGAGTCAGGGAGGGCAGATACGCAGTATTTT.

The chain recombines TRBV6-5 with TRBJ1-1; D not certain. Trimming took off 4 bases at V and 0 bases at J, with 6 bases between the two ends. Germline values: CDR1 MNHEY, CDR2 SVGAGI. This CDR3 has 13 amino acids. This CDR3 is CASSSALNTEAFF. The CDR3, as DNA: TGTGCCAGCAGTTCCGCCTTGAACACTGAAGCTTTCTTT.

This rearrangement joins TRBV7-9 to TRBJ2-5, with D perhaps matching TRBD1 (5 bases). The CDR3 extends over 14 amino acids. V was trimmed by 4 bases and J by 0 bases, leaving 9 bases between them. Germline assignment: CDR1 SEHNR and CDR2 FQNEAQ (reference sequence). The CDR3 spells CASSYRRDQETQYF. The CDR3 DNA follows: TGTGCCAGCAGCTACCGCAGGGACCAAGAGACCCAGTACTTC.

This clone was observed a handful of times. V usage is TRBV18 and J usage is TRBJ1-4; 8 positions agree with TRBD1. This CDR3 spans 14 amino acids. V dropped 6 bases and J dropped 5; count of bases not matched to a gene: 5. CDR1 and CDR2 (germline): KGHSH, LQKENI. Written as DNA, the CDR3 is TGTGCCAGCTCCCGGGACAGGAGGAATGAAAAACTGTTTTTT. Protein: CASSRDRRNEKLFF.